Listed below are T cell receptor beta chains from one sample, sequenced in a study of cytomegalovirus exposure and HLA in healthy donors. Profiling relied on immunoSEQ multiplex PCR, and the TCRdb table lists in-frame clones only, not all of them. The data contain 120,000 or so clones, about 76% of them singletons. The sequencing sample was made of PBMCs. Receptors were obtained from a woman aged 40 to 50 in good health and CMV-seronegative. Both conserved end residues are part of each CDR3. A D gene is named only where the DNA matches it firmly. Some rows mark clone size as missing; the rest say once, few, many or name a class of expanded clone.

TRBD2	TRBJ2-5	TRBV27	NA	CASRLAGASQETQYF	TGTGCCAGCAGACTAGCGGGGGCGTCCCAAGAGACCCAGTACTTC
NA	TRBJ1-1	TRBV6-1	medium-sized	CASSSRDFTEAFF	TGTGCCAGCAGTAGCAGGGATTTCACTGAAGCTTTCTTT
NA	TRBJ1-1	TRBV4-1	few	CASTSVGLAEAFF	TGCGCCAGCACTTCCGTCGGTTTGGCTGAAGCTTTCTTT
NA	TRBJ1-3	TRBV20-1	NA	CSAPRGNTIYF	TGCAGTGCTCCACGGGGAAACACCATATATTTT
NA	TRBJ1-2	TRBV7-2	NA	CASSLLWGQNYGYTF	TGTGCCAGCAGCTTGCTCTGGGGCCAGAACTATGGCTACACCTTC
TRBD2	TRBJ2-3	TRBV28	NA	CASSSRGSGSFTDTQYF	TGTGCCAGCAGTTCCCGAGGGAGCGGGAGTTTCACAGATACGCAGTATTTT
NA	TRBJ2-7	TRBV6-6	NA	CASSYSARKGYEQYF	TGTGCCAGCAGTTACTCCGCTAGGAAGGGGTACGAGCAGTACTTC
NA	TRBJ1-1	TRBV27	NA	CASTTLVGAKGTEAFF	TGTGCCAGCACGACACTTGTGGGGGCGAAGGGGACTGAAGCTTTCTTT
NA	TRBJ2-1	TRBV11-3	NA	CASSSPGLRQFF	TGTGCCAGCAGCTCTCCGGGACTCCGTCAGTTCTTC
NA	TRBJ2-7	TRBV6-6	few	CASGRTEQYF	TGTGCCAGCGGCCGGACAGAGCAGTACTTC
TRBD2	TRBJ2-7	TRBV27	NA	CASSFNPPSGSNEQYF	TGTGCCAGCAGTTTTAACCCTCCTAGCGGGAGTAACGAGCAGTACTTC
NA	TRBJ2-1	TRBV7-2	NA	CASSLAIYNEQFF	TGTGCCAGCAGCTTAGCTATCTACAATGAGCAGTTCTTC
NA	TRBJ2-6	TRBV28	NA	CASRTVPSSGANVLTF	TGTGCCAGCAGGACAGTGCCAAGCTCTGGGGCCAACGTCCTGACTTTC
TRBD1	TRBJ1-6	TRBV27	NA	CATRQGAGGNNSPLHF	TGTGCCACCCGACAGGGGGCAGGAGGGAATAATTCACCCCTCCACTTT